These 26 T cell receptor beta chains were all obtained from the same sample, sequenced in a study of cytomegalovirus exposure and HLA in healthy donors. Primers: 60 Vbeta forward and 13 Jbeta reverse. Profiled with immunoSEQ multiplex PCR; TCRdb holds only in-frame clones, not every one. The table has approximately 37,000 clones, 70% to 85% seen once. The sample taken for sequencing was PBMCs. The receptors shown here come from a woman in her late teens or twenties in good health and CMV-seropositive.

The rearrangement links TRBV7-8 to TRBJ2-5, with TRBD2 matching 10 bases. The J segment lost 1 base and the V segment lost 1 base, leaving 3 bases of the junction unmatched. The CDR3 length is 16 residues. Germline-derived CDR1 and CDR2 are SGHVS and FQNEAQ. The CDR3 DNA sequence: TGTGCCAGCAGCTTAGTAGCGGGGGGCCGCCAAGAGACCCAGTACTTC. Protein: CASSLVAGGRQETQYF.

The chain has TRBV9 and TRBJ2-7, with D tentatively TRBD1 (6 bases). CDR3 length: 15 residues. Trimming cost V 3 bases and J 5 bases, with 18 bases left between them. Germline CDR1 and CDR2: SGDLS and YYNGEE. The CDR3, as DNA: TGTGCCAGCAGCGCAACGCTAGGGACATTCGACGAGCAGTACTTC. This gives the protein CASSATLGTFDEQYF.

The chain joins TRBV5-4 to TRBJ2-7; TRBD2 matches at 13 bases. Germline loops: CDR1 SGHNT, CDR2 YYREEE (reference sequence). The V segment lost 3 bases and the J segment 4 bases; nucleotides outside the gene matches: 1. CDR3 length: 14 amino acids. In DNA form, the CDR3 reads TGTGCCAGCAGCTCACTAGCGGGGGGGTACGAGCAGTACTTC. Translated, it gives CASSSLAGGYEQYF.

V gene TRBV7-9 combines with J gene TRBJ2-3; weak D call: TRBD2 (5 bases). Germline V gene sequence: CDR1 SEHNR, CDR2 FQNEAQ (reference sequence). V was pared by 2 bases and J by 5 bases, with 14 bases between. The CDR3 covers 15 residues. Here the CDR3 reads CASSLTSANQDTQYF. The CDR3 nucleotides are TGTGCCAGCAGCTTAACTAGTGCCAACCAAGATACGCAGTATTTT. Looking up the rest from reference TRBV7-9 and TRBJ2-3 gives the full variable domain: DTGVSQNPRHKITKRGQNVTFRCDPISEHNRLYWYRQTLGQGPEFLTYFQNEAQLEKSRLLSDRFSAERPKGSFSTLEIQRTEQGDSAMYLCASSLTSANQDTQYFGPGTRLTVL.

The V call is TRBV27, the J call TRBJ2-2; 9 nucleotides match TRBD2. Germline V lookup: CDR1 MNHEY, CDR2 SMNVEV (reference sequence). After removal of 6 bases from V and 3 bases from J, the junction contained 8 bases not matched to a gene. The CDR3 loop spans 16 amino acids. The CDR3 region is CASSLRAGGYTGELFF. Here the CDR3 DNA reads TGTGCCAGCAGCCTGAGAGCGGGGGGTTACACCGGGGAGCTGTTTTTT.

The chain recombines TRBV28 with TRBJ2-7, with D uncertain. CDR1 is MDHEN and CDR2 is SYDVKM in the germline V gene. This CDR3 region has 10 residues. The ends were cut back, 8 bases at V and 4 bases at J, with 6 bases in the middle. This chain's CDR3 is CASGDYEQYF. In nucleotides, the CDR3 is TGTGCCAGCGGAGATTACGAGCAGTACTTC.

This chain uses TRBV29-1 with TRBJ2-7; TRBD1 matches at 9 bases. The CDR3 is 15 residues long. Germline V gene sequence: CDR1 SQVTM, CDR2 ANQGSEA. The V and J ends lost 6 bases and 3 bases, in that order; junction bases with no gene match: 12. CDR3 DNA: TGCAGCGTGAAAACGACAGGGGGGAGAAGCTACGAGCAGTACTTC. Translation: CSVKTTGGRSYEQYF.

The DNA of the CDR3 is TGTGCCTGGAGTGTACCCACCGCCGGTGGTAGGAGCTCCTACGAGCAGTACTTC. Translation gives CAWSVPTAGGRSSYEQYF. V gene TRBV30 combines with J gene TRBJ2-7; no clear D. The germline V gene encodes CDR1 GTSNPN and CDR2 SVGIG (reference sequence). The CDR3 runs to 18 residues. Trimming left V 0 bases short and J 0 bases short, with 21 bases between. Supplemented by reference TRBV30 and TRBJ2-7, the full variable domain reads SQTIHQWPATLVQPVGSPLSLECTVEGTSNPNLYWYRQAAGRGLQLLFYSVGIGQISSEVPQNLSASRPQDRQFILSSKKLLLSDSGFYLCAWSVPTAGGRSSYEQYFGPGTRLTVT.

The rearrangement links TRBV18 to TRBJ2-7; D may be TRBD1 (5 bases). The CDR3 totals 12 residues. V was cut by 1 base and J by 5 bases, with 6 bases left in between. CDR1 and CDR2 (germline): KGHSH, LQKENI. CDR3 sequence: CASSPRQNEQYF. CDR3 nucleotides: TGTGCCAGCTCACCACGACAGAACGAGCAGTACTTC.

Here the CDR3 reads CASSVTRWGGHRTGELFF. CDR3 nucleotide sequence: TGTGCCAGCAGCGTTACTCGGTGGGGGGGACATAGGACCGGGGAGCTGTTTTTT. The chain has TRBV7-2 and TRBJ2-2, with a possible D match to TRBD2 (7 bases). CDR3 size: 18 residues. Germline V gives CDR1 SGHTA, CDR2 FQGNSA. V lost 5 bases, J lost 5 bases, and 24 bases lay in between.

The chain recombines TRBV7-4 with TRBJ1-2; 9 positions agree with TRBD1. Germline V CDR1 and CDR2: SGHVT, SQSDAQ. The CDR3 has 17 amino acids. V gave up 5 bases and J gave up 5 bases; unmatched junction bases: 15. This chain's CDR3 is CASSPRPLQGAGYGYTF. The CDR3 DNA reads TGTGCCAGCAGCCCCCGGCCTTTACAGGGGGCAGGGTATGGCTACACCTTC.

This rearrangement joins TRBV4-1 to TRBJ2-7; 8 bases fit TRBD2. The CDR3 is 15 residues long. V lost 3 bases and J lost 3; bases outside the gene matches: 7. Germline V gives CDR1 MGHRA, CDR2 YSYEKL. The CDR3 DNA follows: TGCGCCAGCAGCCATCGTTTTCTAGCGGGCTACGAGCAGTACTTC. This gives the protein CASSHRFLAGYEQYF.

This rearrangement joins TRBV29-1 to TRBJ2-2; 11 bases match TRBD2. CDR1 and CDR2 (germline): SQVTM, ANQGSEA. The CDR3 has 14 residues. Losses at the gene ends were 5 bases for V and 2 bases for J; bases not matched to a gene: 1. CDR3 protein: CSVRLAGNTGELFF. CDR3 DNA: TGCAGCGTTAGACTAGCGGGAAACACCGGGGAGCTGTTTTTT.

This rearrangement joins TRBV5-1 to TRBJ1-6, with D hard to call. Germline values: CDR1 SGHRS, CDR2 YFSETQ. Trimming removed 2 bases from V and 8 bases from J, with 11 bases in between. This CDR3 has 14 amino acids. The CDR3 region is CASSFDGRDSPLHF. For the CDR3, the DNA is TGCGCCAGCAGCTTTGATGGGAGGGATTCACCCCTCCACTTT.

This chain connects TRBV19 to TRBJ2-7; weak D call: TRBD1 (6 bases). CDR3 length equals 12 residues. Per the germline V gene, CDR1 is LNHDA and CDR2 is SQIVND (reference sequence). Trimming left V 6 bases short and J 6 bases short, with 12 bases between. This chain's CDR3 is CASSVRGGEQYF. DNA of the CDR3: TGTGCCAGTAGCGTCAGGGGTGGCGAGCAGTACTTC. The complete variable domain, with remaining parts taken from reference TRBV19 and TRBJ2-7, reads DGGITQSPKYLFRKEGQNVTLSCEQNLNHDAMYWYRQDPGQGLRLIYYSQIVNDFQKGDIAEGYSVSREKKESFPLTVTSAQKNPTAFYLCASSVRGGEQYFGPGTRLTVT.

This CDR3 is CAISGQGGVETQYF. For the CDR3, the DNA is TGTGCCATCAGCGGACAGGGTGGAGTGGAGACCCAGTACTTC. This chain uses TRBV10-3 with TRBJ2-5; 8 positions match TRBD1. In germline, CDR1 is ENHRY, CDR2 SYGVKD. V was clipped by 6 bases and J by 5 bases; unmatched bases: 8. The CDR3 spans 14 residues.

V usage is TRBV21-1 and J usage is TRBJ2-1; TRBD1 is the table's D call, not checked against the DNA. TRBV21-1 is a documented pseudogene. There are 16 residues in the CDR3. The CDR3 is CASSPWTGLSYNEQFF. The CDR3 DNA sequence: TGTGCCAGCAGCCCTTGGACAGGGCTCTCCTACAATGAGCAGTTCTTC.

CDR3 in amino acids: CASSSRQGGRYEQYF. Here the CDR3 DNA reads TGTGCCAGCAGTTCTAGACAGGGGGGGAGATACGAGCAGTACTTC. The chain uses TRBV6-5 and TRBJ2-7; 9 bases line up with TRBD1. Germline V lookup: CDR1 MNHEY, CDR2 SVGAGI. After removal of 4 bases from V and 4 bases from J, the junction contained 8 bases not matched to a gene. The CDR3 sequence is 15 residues long.

V and J are TRBV19 and TRBJ2-3, with D maybe TRBD1 (6 bases). The CDR3 extends over 13 amino acids. Germline V CDR1 and CDR2: LNHDA, SQIVND (reference sequence). Trimming left V 4 bases short and J 2 bases short, with 7 bases between. The DNA for the CDR3 is TGTGCCAGTAGTAGGACAGCCACAGATACGCAGTATTTT. Translated, it gives CASSRTATDTQYF.

The chain has TRBV19 and TRBJ1-2, with D possibly TRBD1 on 6 matching bases. Between the trimmed V and J ends, which lost 6 bases and 0 bases, there was a span of 8 bases. The germline gives CDR1 LNHDA, CDR2 SQIVND (reference sequence). The CDR3 totals 13 residues. CDR3 sequence (DNA): TGTGCCAGTAGCCCAGGGGCTAACTATGGCTACACCTTC. Translation: CASSPGANYGYTF.

CDR3 protein: CSAVGVGGGTEAFF. The CDR3 region has the DNA TGCAGCGCTGTGGGGGTGGGAGGGGGCACTGAAGCTTTCTTT. V is TRBV29-1 and J is TRBJ1-1; possibly TRBD1 for D (6 bases). Trimming left V 7 bases short and J 4 bases short, with 19 bases between. The CDR3 contains 14 residues. Germline V CDR1 and CDR2: SQVTM, ANQGSEA.

This clone was picked up a small number of times. The chain joins TRBV6-4 to TRBJ2-1; maybe TRBD1 (7 bases). Trimming cost V 3 bases and J 6 bases, with 15 bases left between them. This CDR3 comprises 15 residues. The V gene's germline CDR1 is MRHNA and CDR2 SNTAGT. The CDR3 loop is CASSEQGGSGNEQFF. CDR3 DNA: TGTGCCAGCAGTGAGCAGGGGGGTTCAGGCAATGAGCAGTTCTTC.

This sequence joins TRBV7-2 and TRBJ1-2, with D unclear. The V end was cut by 2 bases, the J end by 4 bases, with 8 bases between. Germline V gene lookup returns CDR1 SGHTA and CDR2 FQGNSA. The CDR3 sequence is 13 residues long. The CDR3: CASSLSHFYGYTF. The DNA for the CDR3 is TGTGCCAGCAGCTTATCCCATTTCTATGGCTACACCTTC.

A single count supports this clone. This chain links TRBV4-3 with TRBJ2-5, with 9 nucleotides matching TRBD1. The CDR3 extends over 16 amino acids. With 1 base clipped from V and 1 base from J, the junction kept 4 bases outside the gene matches. The germline V gene encodes CDR1 LGHNA and CDR2 YSLEER. The CDR3 here is CASSQAGTGTQETQYF. CDR3 nucleotide sequence: TGCGCCAGCAGCCAAGCTGGGACAGGGACCCAAGAGACCCAGTACTTC.

The chain employs TRBV6-4 and TRBJ2-3; D is unresolved. The CDR3 has 13 amino acids. CDR1 is MRHNA, CDR2 SNTAGT, per germline. Deletions cut 3 bases from V and 2 bases from J, with 6 bases between. Here the CDR3 DNA reads TGTGCCAGCAGTGAATCCAACACAGATACGCAGTATTTT. Translation: CASSESNTDTQYF.

The V and J genes are TRBV30 and TRBJ1-1, with a weak D call TRBD1 (6 bases). The CDR3 totals 15 residues. The V gene lost 3 bases and the J gene lost 1 base, with 15 bases spanning the gap. Per germline, CDR1 GTSNPN and CDR2 SVGIG (reference sequence). The CDR3, as DNA: TGTGCCTGGAGCGCCCCGGACAGACCGAACACTGAAGCTTTCTTT. It codes for CAWSAPDRPNTEAFF. Filled out from reference TRBV30 and TRBJ1-1, the complete variable domain reads SQTIHQWPATLVQPVGSPLSLECTVEGTSNPNLYWYRQAAGRGLQLLFYSVGIGQISSEVPQNLSASRPQDRQFILSSKKLLLSDSGFYLCAWSAPDRPNTEAFFGQGTRLTVV.